The 23 T cell receptor beta chains reported below all come from one sample, sequenced in a study of blood T cell repertoires in COVID-19. Generated by immunoSEQ multiplex PCR, the TCRdb table keeps only in-frame clones and is missing some. The table records about 150,000 clones, just under 80% of them present only once. Sequencing was carried out using peripheral blood. Every receptor here comes from an elderly woman with acute or convalescent COVID-19.

The chain uses TRBV30 and TRBJ1-3; 8 nucleotides match TRBD1. Per germline, CDR1 GTSNPN and CDR2 SVGIG (reference sequence). CDR3 length: 13 residues. Trimming cost V 7 bases and J 4 bases; bases outside gene matches: 6. CDR3 loop: CASQGAGGNTIYF. CDR3 sequence (DNA): TGTGCCTCTCAGGGGGCAGGGGGAAACACCATATATTTT.

The chain is built from TRBV6-5 and TRBJ2-3, with D possibly TRBD2 on 5 matching bases. Per germline, CDR1 MNHEY and CDR2 SVGAGI. There are 15 residues in the CDR3. The V end was cut by 5 bases, the J end by 5 bases, with 17 bases between. DNA of the CDR3: TGTGCCAGCAGTAGACTGCTAAACGGGGTAGATACGCAGTATTTT. Translating it yields CASSRLLNGVDTQYF.

This clone occurred a few times. The chain is built from TRBV19 and TRBJ1-2; a weak D match, TRBD1 (5 bases). CDR1 LNHDA and CDR2 SQIVND come from the germline V gene (reference sequence). CDR3 length: 14 residues. The V and J ends lost 7 bases and 4 bases respectively, with 16 bases between them. This chain's CDR3 is CASTFQGISYGYTF. CDR3 in DNA: TGTGCCAGTACATTCCAGGGAATCAGCTATGGCTACACCTTC.

The rearrangement joins TRBV11-2 to TRBJ1-5; 8 nucleotides agree with TRBD1. V lost 5 bases and J lost 5; bases outside the gene matches: 5. The CDR3 covers 14 residues. Germline-derived CDR1 and CDR2 are SGHAT and FQNNGV. Here the CDR3 DNA reads TGTGCCAGCAGCCCGGACAGGGTGGATCAGCCCCAGCATTTT. This codes for CASSPDRVDQPQHF. Using reference TRBV11-2 and TRBJ1-5 for the parts outside the CDR3, the full variable domain is EAGVAQSPRYKIIEKRQSVAFWCNPISGHATLYWYQQILGQGPKLLIQFQNNGVVDDSQLPKDRFSAERLKGVDSTLKIQPAKLEDSAVYLCASSPDRVDQPQHFGDGTRLSIL.

V and J are TRBV4-1 and TRBJ1-3; D ambiguous. Trimming cost V 1 base and J 7 bases, with 8 bases left between them. From germline, CDR1 is MGHRA and CDR2 YSYEKL. This CDR3 is built from 13 residues. CDR3 loop: CASSQGHGNTIYF. In nucleotides, the CDR3 is TGCGCCAGCAGCCAAGGACATGGGAACACCATATATTTT.

This chain uses TRBV5-1 with TRBJ1-5, with 7 bases that match TRBD1. The CDR3 is 15 residues long. CDR1 is SGHRS and CDR2 is YFSETQ in the germline V gene. Trimming at V came to 4 bases and at J to 4 bases, leaving 8 bases not matched to a gene. The CDR3 is CASSPTGVGNQPQHF. The CDR3 DNA is TGCGCCAGCAGCCCTACAGGGGTCGGGAATCAGCCCCAGCATTTT.

The genes are TRBV27 and TRBJ2-1, with 9 bases that match TRBD1. Germline CDR1 and CDR2: MNHEY and SMNVEV (reference sequence). This CDR3 is built from 15 residues. V dropped 6 bases and J dropped 3; count of bases not matched to a gene: 6. The CDR3 DNA reads as TGTGCCAGCAGGTACGACAGGGGGGTCTACAATGAGCAGTTCTTC. Amino acids: CASRYDRGVYNEQFF.

The V gene is TRBV19, the J gene TRBJ1-1; TRBD1 matches at 9 bases. Germline-derived CDR1 and CDR2 are LNHDA and SQIVND (reference sequence). The CDR3 is made up of 17 amino acids. V lost 6 bases, J lost 5 bases, and 16 bases stayed unmatched. The CDR3 reads CASSAGWDREAGTEAFF. DNA of the CDR3: TGTGCCAGTAGCGCGGGTTGGGACAGGGAGGCAGGAACTGAAGCTTTCTTT.

J is TRBJ2-3 and V is TRBV7-2; TRBD2 might be the D (6 bases). V was clipped by 0 bases and J by 5 bases, with 9 bases between them. The CDR3 is 14 amino acids. Looked up from germline, CDR1 is SGHTA and CDR2 is FQGNSA. The DNA for the CDR3 is TGTGCCAGCAGCTTAGCACTAGCCGTAGATACGCAGTATTTT. Translated: CASSLALAVDTQYF.

The V gene is TRBV7-9, the J gene TRBJ1-6; D not resolved. CDR3 size: 17 residues. With 10 bases removed from V and 4 bases from J, the gap between germline ends came to 23 bases. Germline V gene data show CDR1 as SEHNR and CDR2 as FQNEAQ (reference sequence). The CDR3: CATSGGQAGNYNSPLHF. For the CDR3, the DNA is TGTGCCACCAGTGGAGGGCAGGCCGGAAATTATAATTCACCCCTCCACTTT.

The chain uses TRBV5-1 and TRBJ2-3; TRBD2 matches 8 bases. V was clipped by 3 bases and J by 1 base; unmatched bases: 7. CDR1 is SGHRS and CDR2 is YFSETQ in the germline V gene. The CDR3 is 16 amino acids. Here the CDR3 reads CASSSVSGEGTDTQYF. CDR3 nucleotides: TGCGCCAGCAGCTCAGTTAGCGGGGAAGGCACAGATACGCAGTATTTT.

The CDR3 DNA sequence: TGCGCCAGCAGCCAAGGGATTAGCGCGGGGACGAGCACAGATACGCAGTATTTT. This sequence encodes CASSQGISAGTSTDTQYF. This chain joins TRBV4-1 and TRBJ2-3; D is perhaps TRBD2 (6 bases). The V end was cut by 1 base, the J end by 0 bases, with 17 bases between. The germline CDR1 and CDR2 sequences are MGHRA and YSYEKL. CDR3 length equals 18 residues.

V gene TRBV18 combines with J gene TRBJ2-7, with 8 positions matching TRBD2. With 0 bases clipped from V and 7 bases from J, the junction kept 5 bases outside the gene matches. The length of the CDR3 is 14 residues. CDR1 and CDR2 from the germline V gene are KGHSH and LQKENI. The CDR3 sequence: CASSPPSGSREQYF. In nucleotides, the CDR3 is TGTGCCAGCTCACCACCCAGCGGGAGTAGGGAGCAGTACTTC.

This chain links TRBV27 with TRBJ2-2; D perhaps matches TRBD1 (5 bases). This CDR3 spans 14 amino acids. V was pared by 4 bases and J by 0 bases, with 6 bases between. The germline V gene has CDR1 MNHEY and CDR2 SMNVEV (reference sequence). The CDR3 DNA is TGTGCCAGCAGTTACAGGTCGAACACCGGGGAGCTGTTTTTT. This codes for CASSYRSNTGELFF.

This rearrangement joins TRBV19 to TRBJ1-2; maybe TRBD1 (6 bases). V lost 6 bases and J lost 8, with 13 bases in between. Germline V CDR1 and CDR2: LNHDA, SQIVND (reference sequence). The CDR3 covers 12 residues. CDR3: CASRNRESGYTF. CDR3 bases: TGTGCCAGTAGGAACAGGGAAAGCGGCTACACCTTC. Supplemented by reference TRBV19 and TRBJ1-2, the full variable domain reads DGGITQSPKYLFRKEGQNVTLSCEQNLNHDAMYWYRQDPGQGLRLIYYSQIVNDFQKGDIAEGYSVSREKKESFPLTVTSAQKNPTAFYLCASRNRESGYTFGSGTRLTVV.

This chain links TRBV3-1 (or the pseudogene TRBV3-2) with TRBJ2-7; 7 bases align to TRBD2. Germline V lookup: CDR1 LGHDT, CDR2 YNNKEL (reference sequence). The ends lost 1 base at V and 7 bases at J; junction bases unmatched: 10. There are 15 residues in the CDR3. The CDR3 reads CASSQGGRGWSEQYF. The CDR3 bases are TGTGCCAGCAGCCAAGGCGGGCGGGGGTGGAGTGAGCAGTACTTC.

The table lists this clone with a few counts. The chain has TRBV19 and TRBJ1-6, with D possibly being TRBD1 (5 bases). V was shortened by 5 bases and J by 4 bases, with 9 bases between the two germline ends. CDR1 is LNHDA and CDR2 is SQIVND in the germline V gene (reference sequence). The CDR3 covers 14 residues. The CDR3 sequence: CASSPGTYNSPLHF. The CDR3 nucleotides are TGTGCCAGTAGTCCAGGGACTTATAATTCACCCCTCCACTTT.

This clone was counted a single time. The chain is built from TRBV15 and TRBJ1-2; the D gene is possibly TRBD1 (6 bases). Germline-derived CDR1 and CDR2 are LNHNV and YYDKDF (reference sequence). CDR3 length equals 14 residues. Trimming cost V 5 bases and J 5 bases, with 15 bases left between them. For the CDR3, the DNA is TGTGCCACCAGCCAGCGCGGGGGCCGTTATGGCTACACCTTC. Translation gives CATSQRGGRYGYTF.

The CDR3 region is CASSHVGQGIQPQHF. CDR3 nucleotides: TGCGCCAGCAGCCATGTCGGACAGGGGATTCAGCCCCAGCATTTT. The V call is TRBV4-1, the J call TRBJ1-5; 9 bases match TRBD1. The junction had 6 bases not matched to a gene; V was cut back by 3 bases and J by 6 bases. Germline V gene data show CDR1 as MGHRA and CDR2 as YSYEKL. The CDR3 is made up of 15 amino acids.

The chain joins TRBV28 to TRBJ1-1; D perhaps matches TRBD1 (5 bases). Germline V gene sequence: CDR1 MDHEN, CDR2 SYDVKM. The V gene lost 6 bases and the J gene lost 8 bases, with 13 bases spanning the gap. The CDR3 spans 12 residues. The CDR3 coding sequence is TGTGCCAGCAGATTACGGGCAGGGGAAGCTTTCTTT. Translated: CASRLRAGEAFF. The full variable domain, in which reference TRBV28 and TRBJ1-1 provide the parts outside the CDR3, is DVKVTQSSRYLVKRTGEKVFLECVQDMDHENMFWYRQDPGLGLRLIYFSYDVKMKEKGDIPEGYSVSREKKERFSLILESASTNQTSMYLCASRLRAGEAFFGQGTRLTVV.

The chain recombines TRBV7-8 with TRBJ2-7; TRBD2 matches at 7 bases. J lost 4 bases, V lost 0 bases, and 6 bases had no gene match. The germline gives CDR1 SGHVS, CDR2 FQNEAQ. The CDR3 consists of 15 residues. The CDR3 is CASSLAGGPEYEQYF. DNA for the CDR3: TGTGCCAGCAGCTTAGCGGGAGGGCCGGAGTACGAGCAGTACTTC. The full variable domain, with the rest looked up from reference TRBV7-8 and TRBJ2-7, is GAGVSQSPRYKVAKRGQDVALRCDPISGHVSLFWYQQALGQGPEFLTYFQNEAQLDKSGLPSDRFFAERPEGSVSTLKIQRTQQEDSAVYLCASSLAGGPEYEQYFGPGTRLTVT.

The chain carries TRBV18 and TRBJ1-2, with TRBD1 identical over 8 bases. Losses at the gene ends were 0 bases for V and 5 bases for J; bases not matched to a gene: 5. This CDR3 has 15 amino acids. Germline-derived CDR1 and CDR2 are KGHSH and LQKENI. The CDR3 reads CASSPPAGGGYGYTF. CDR3 sequence (DNA): TGTGCCAGCTCACCACCGGCAGGGGGCGGGTATGGCTACACCTTC.

This chain connects TRBV2 to TRBJ2-7; D gene uncertain. Germline assignment: CDR1 SNHLY and CDR2 FYNNEI. V lost 8 bases to trimming and J lost 0 bases, with 14 bases between them. This CDR3 region has 14 residues. The CDR3 DNA sequence: TGTGCCAGCCTGCTCATGGAGAGCTCCTACGAGCAGTACTTC. As protein: CASLLMESSYEQYF.